These 29 T cell receptor beta chains were sequenced from one sample in a study of CD8 T cells in ankylosing spondylitis. Their antigen targets remain unknown. Study-level points and caveats: Roughly 8 highly homologous variants formed a TCR beta motif that appeared characteristic of ankylosing spondylitis blood.

TCRdb independently ran MiXCR on the 5' RACE reads; one entry per CDR3 protein. The repertoire includes around 770,000 distinct CDR3 sequences, 12% of them detected once, and less than 0.65% sits in the top ten. The sequencing input was blood, either unsorted or a sorted T cell fraction (not recorded which). These TCRs come from a male donor with ankylosing spondylitis.

The gene calls are TRBV7-6 and TRBJ2-3, with D perhaps matching TRBD1 (6 bases). The CDR3 sequence is 16 residues long. Germline CDR1 reads SGHVS; CDR2 reads FNYEAQ. Between the trimmed V and J ends, which lost 0 bases and 0 bases, there was a span of 10 bases. Written as DNA, the CDR3 is TGTGCCAGCAGCTTAGCTGCCAGGGGAAGCACAGATACGCAGTATTTT. Translating gives CASSLAARGSTDTQYF.

This clonotype came up many times. The chain has TRBV20-1 and TRBJ2-1, with 10 bases aligning to TRBD2. Germline V gene sequence: CDR1 DFQATT, CDR2 SNEGSKA (reference sequence). This CDR3 is built from 16 residues. As DNA, the CDR3 is TGCAGCGGCTCGGGACTAGCGTTCTGGGGGATTTATGAGCAGTTCTTC. As protein: CSGSGLAFWGIYEQFF.

The V gene is TRBV11-1, the J gene TRBJ1-2, with D perhaps matching TRBD1 (5 bases). Deletions cut 2 bases from V and 5 bases from J, with 12 bases between. CDR3 length: 14 residues. CDR1 SGHAT and CDR2 FQDESV come from the germline V gene (reference sequence). DNA for the CDR3: TGTGCCAGCAGCTTAACCCAGGGAGGGTATGGCTACACCTTC. Translation: CASSLTQGGYGYTF.

This clonotype was seen only a few times. This chain joins TRBV28 and TRBJ2-7; weak D call: TRBD1 (5 bases). Deletions cut 3 bases from V and 10 bases from J, with 16 bases between. The CDR3 is made up of 13 amino acids. The V gene's germline CDR1 is MDHEN and CDR2 SYDVKM. The DNA for the CDR3 is TGTGCCAGCAGTTTCCTCGACAGAAAACACCAGTACTTC. Translated, it gives CASSFLDRKHQYF.

This clonotype appeared a few times. The chain employs TRBV20-1 and TRBJ1-6, with 9 bases fitting TRBD1. The CDR3 totals 14 residues. Per the germline V gene, CDR1 is DFQATT and CDR2 is SNEGSKA (reference sequence). J was trimmed by 8 bases and V by 1 base; bases with no gene match: 3. CDR3 loop: CSARGTGVDSPLHF. The CDR3 nucleotides are TGCAGTGCTAGAGGGACAGGGGTAGATTCACCCCTCCACTTT.

This clonotype was observed a few times. The V gene is TRBV4-2, the J gene TRBJ2-2, with D unclear. CDR1 and CDR2 (germline): LGHNA, YNFKEQ. This CDR3 region has 16 residues. Trimming removed 0 bases at V and 3 bases at J, with 11 bases between. The chain's CDR3 is CASSQDTALYTGELFF. The CDR3 nucleotides read TGTGCCAGCAGCCAAGATACGGCCCTATACACCGGGGAGCTGTTTTTT.

This clonotype was counted a few times. CDR3 coding DNA: TGTGCCAGCTCACCGGGGACCAACGGGCCAGATACGCAGTATTTT. This translates into CASSPGTNGPDTQYF. The chain joins TRBV18 to TRBJ2-3; D possibly matches TRBD1 or TRBD2 (5 bases each). CDR3 length equals 15 residues. CDR1 and CDR2 (germline): KGHSH, LQKENI. Trimming cost V 3 bases and J 4 bases, with 14 bases left between them.

V and J are TRBV4-2 and TRBJ2-3, with D perhaps TRBD2 (6 bases). V was pared by 0 bases and J by 5 bases, with 12 bases between. The CDR3 totals 15 residues. Germline CDR1 reads LGHNA; CDR2 reads YNFKEQ. DNA for the CDR3: TGTGCCAGCAGCCAAGAGATACTAGCCAAAGATACGCAGTATTTT. Translating it yields CASSQEILAKDTQYF.

The V call is TRBV20-1, the J call TRBJ1-2; weak D call: TRBD1 (6 bases). The germline CDR1 and CDR2 sequences are DFQATT and SNEGSKA (reference sequence). The length of the CDR3 is 16 residues. Trimming removed 2 bases at V and 0 bases at J, with 16 bases between. This chain's CDR3 is CSARRPSDSPNYGYTF. The CDR3 DNA is TGCAGTGCTAGACGTCCATCGGACAGCCCTAACTATGGCTACACCTTC.

This clonotype has a handful of counts. V usage is TRBV7-9 and J usage is TRBJ1-4; TRBD1 might be the D (5 bases). Deletions cut 6 bases from V and 8 bases from J, with 16 bases between. The CDR3 runs 14 residues. Per germline, CDR1 SEHNR and CDR2 FQNEAQ (reference sequence). The CDR3: CASSTRGEGEKLFF. The CDR3 DNA follows: TGTGCCAGCAGTACCCGGGGCGAAGGGGAAAAACTGTTTTTT.

There are many counts of this clonotype. V is TRBV20-1 and J is TRBJ2-5, with TRBD1 identical over 8 bases. The CDR3 runs to 12 residues. J lost 5 bases, V lost 6 bases, and 5 bases had no gene match. Germline CDR1 is DFQATT and CDR2 is SNEGSKA (reference sequence). In DNA form, the CDR3 reads TGCAGTGCCATGGACAGGGCCGAGACCCAGTACTTC. Residues: CSAMDRAETQYF.

The chain carries TRBV12-3 or TRBV12-4 and TRBJ2-7, with 7 bases matching TRBD1. This CDR3 comprises 13 residues. With 6 bases clipped from V and 3 bases from J, the junction kept 5 bases outside the gene matches. The DNA of the CDR3 is TGTGCCAGCAGAGGGGGCGTTTACTACGAGCAGTACTTC. Translating gives CASRGGVYYEQYF.

A few counts support this clonotype. This chain links TRBV20-1 with TRBJ2-4; no clear D. Germline lookup yields CDR1 DFQATT and CDR2 SNEGSKA (reference sequence). V was pared by 6 bases and J by 8 bases, with 11 bases between. CDR3 length: 11 amino acids. The CDR3 region is CSAPNLYIQYF. The CDR3 DNA is TGCAGTGCCCCAAATTTGTACATTCAGTACTTC.

This chain links TRBV28 with TRBJ1-1; D gene uncertain. CDR3 size: 15 residues. The germline V and J ends were trimmed by 5 bases and 4 bases, with 17 bases remaining between them. Germline V gene data show CDR1 as MDHEN and CDR2 as SYDVKM. The CDR3 loop reads CASSGSGRYGTEAFF. The CDR3 DNA reads TGTGCCAGCAGTGGCTCTGGGCGCTACGGCACTGAAGCTTTCTTT.

This clonotype was counted between two and nine times. The gene calls are TRBV20-1 and TRBJ1-2, with 8 bases identical to TRBD1. CDR1 DFQATT and CDR2 SNEGSKA come from the germline V gene (reference sequence). This CDR3 is built from 13 residues. V shed 6 bases, J shed 3 bases, and the junction held 6 bases outside the gene matches. For the CDR3, the DNA is TGCAGTGCCATCGCGACAGGGGACTATGGCTACACCTTC. Its translation is CSAIATGDYGYTF.

J is TRBJ1-2 and V is TRBV5-1, with 9 bases matching TRBD1. The CDR3 has 15 residues. Germline lookup yields CDR1 SGHRS and CDR2 YFSETQ. Trimming removed 0 bases from V and 8 bases from J; junction bases left unmatched: 8. The CDR3 DNA is TGCGCCAGCAGCTTGGACCCGGGACAGGGCAAGGGCTACACCTTC. Translating gives CASSLDPGQGKGYTF.

This clonotype was seen only a few times. This chain connects TRBV20-1 to TRBJ2-2; TRBD1 aligns across 8 bases. V shed 3 bases and J 5 bases; nucleotides not matched to a gene: 8. This CDR3 region has 15 residues. CDR1 and CDR2 from the germline V gene are DFQATT and SNEGSKA (reference sequence). CDR3 residues: CSASPRDRWTGELFF. The CDR3 region has the DNA TGCAGTGCTAGCCCGAGGGACAGGTGGACCGGGGAGCTGTTTTTT.

The CDR3: CASSYSQGNYGYTF. The CDR3 DNA reads TGTGCCAGCAGTTACTCGCAGGGGAACTATGGCTACACCTTC. This chain uses TRBV6-5 with TRBJ1-2; D possibly corresponds to TRBD1 (6 bases). Looked up from germline, CDR1 is MNHEY and CDR2 is SVGAGI. This CDR3 is 14 amino acids long. With 0 bases removed from V and 2 bases from J, the gap between germline ends came to 7 bases.

In this sample, this clonotype turned up a few times. J is TRBJ2-1 and V is TRBV27; D is unclear. This CDR3 spans 11 amino acids. The germline V and J ends were trimmed by 8 bases and 5 bases, with 7 bases remaining between them. Germline lookup yields CDR1 MNHEY and CDR2 SMNVEV (reference sequence). DNA for the CDR3: TGTGCCAGCGGACGGAACAATGAGCAGTTCTTC. Its translation is CASGRNNEQFF.

This clonotype was recorded a few times. This rearrangement joins TRBV18 to TRBJ2-7, with 9 bases matching TRBD2. CDR3 length equals 15 residues. V shed 0 bases and J 3 bases; nucleotides not matched to a gene: 3. CDR1 and CDR2 (germline): KGHSH, LQKENI. The CDR3 nucleotides read TGTGCCAGCTCACCACCTAGCGGGAGTCTCTACGAGCAGTACTTC. Its translation: CASSPPSGSLYEQYF.

There are a few counts of this clonotype. The V and J genes are TRBV20-1 and TRBJ1-2, with a tentative D call TRBD1 (5 bases). This CDR3 spans 14 amino acids. Per the germline V gene, CDR1 is DFQATT and CDR2 is SNEGSKA (reference sequence). Trimming cost V 5 bases and J 6 bases, with 19 bases left between them. The CDR3, as DNA: TGCAGTGCTTACCCTCCGGCAGGGATGGATGGCTACACCTTC. Protein: CSAYPPAGMDGYTF.

J is TRBJ2-1 and V is TRBV5-1; weak D call: TRBD2 (5 bases). The V and J ends lost 0 bases and 5 bases respectively, with 15 bases between them. CDR1 SGHRS and CDR2 YFSETQ come from the germline V gene. The CDR3 is 16 amino acids. In nucleotides, the CDR3 is TGCGCCAGCAGCTTGGTCGTCTGGAGCGGAAACAATGAGCAGTTCTTC. Translating it yields CASSLVVWSGNNEQFF.

This rearrangement joins TRBV6-5 to TRBJ2-7, with D unresolved. The CDR3 sequence is 14 residues long. V was trimmed by 2 bases and J by 7 bases, leaving 15 bases between them. CDR1 MNHEY and CDR2 SVGAGI come from the germline V gene. The CDR3 reads CASSYDSISLEQYF. CDR3 DNA sequence: TGTGCCAGCAGTTACGACTCCATCTCATTGGAGCAGTACTTC.

The V gene is TRBV15, the J gene TRBJ2-3, with TRBD2 matching over 7 bases. After removal of 4 bases from V and 4 bases from J, the junction contained 2 bases not matched to a gene. Germline V lookup: CDR1 LNHNV, CDR2 YYDKDF (reference sequence). This CDR3 spans 13 amino acids. The CDR3 loop is CATSIGGSDTQYF. The CDR3 region has the DNA TGTGCCACCAGCATCGGGGGGTCAGATACGCAGTATTTT.

There are a few counts of this clonotype. The chain joins TRBV7-6 to TRBJ1-6; tentatively, D is TRBD1 (6 bases). This CDR3 is built from 14 residues. Trimming left V 5 bases short and J 6 bases short, with 11 bases between. CDR1 is SGHVS, CDR2 FNYEAQ, per germline. The CDR3 bases are TGTGCCAGCAGCCGCGGACAGATTAATTCACCCCTCCACTTT. The encoded protein is CASSRGQINSPLHF.

This clonotype occurred a few times. The V and J genes are TRBV18 and TRBJ2-7; D is possibly TRBD1 or TRBD2 (5 bases each). CDR1 KGHSH and CDR2 LQKENI come from the germline V gene. This CDR3 has 11 amino acids. V lost 8 bases and J 4 bases, leaving 9 bases between the germline ends. The CDR3 here is CASNEGYEQYF. CDR3 nucleotides: TGTGCCAGCAACGAGGGGTACGAGCAGTACTTC.

This clonotype was seen repeatedly, ten times or more. The CDR3 spells CSARDRVSTEAFF. In nucleotides, the CDR3 is TGCAGCGCCCGGGACAGGGTATCGACTGAAGCTTTCTTT. J is TRBJ1-1 and V is TRBV29-1, with TRBD1 identical over 9 bases. J lost 5 bases, V lost 7 bases, and 8 bases had no gene match. This CDR3 has 13 amino acids. Germline CDR1 is SQVTM and CDR2 is ANQGSEA. The full variable domain, completed using reference TRBV29-1 and TRBJ1-1, is SAVISQKPSRDICQRGTSLTIQCQVDSQVTMMFWYRQQPGQSLTLIATANQGSEATYESGFVIDKFPISRPNLTFSTLTVSNMSPEDSSIYLCSARDRVSTEAFFGQGTRLTVV.

In this sample, this clonotype turned up a few times. The CDR3 DNA is TGCGCCAGCAGCTTGAGGACCAGTGGGGGGGATACGCAGTATTTT. It specifies CASSLRTSGGDTQYF. This sequence joins TRBV5-1 and TRBJ2-3, with a weak D call TRBD2 (6 bases). Germline-derived CDR1 and CDR2 are SGHRS and YFSETQ. V lost 1 base, J lost 6 bases, and 15 bases lay in between. The CDR3 sequence is 15 residues long.

This clonotype was detected once. CDR3 bases: TGTGCCAGCAGTTACTCGGTGGGGAATGGCGAGCAGTACTTC. Protein sequence: CASSYSVGNGEQYF. The chain recombines TRBV6-5 with TRBJ2-7; no reliable D call. Germline V gene lookup returns CDR1 MNHEY and CDR2 SVGAGI. Trimming shortened V by 0 bases and J by 6 bases, and 12 bases separated the two germline ends. This CDR3 contains 14 residues.